This entry describes one TCR beta chain. Its antigen is not known. The data belong to a study of response to subunit inactivated influenza vaccine. General observations from the study: Few new T cells, the authors suggested, are recruited by each seasonal influenza vaccination.

TCRdb processed the RT-PCR reads anew with MiXCR; each CDR3 protein has one entry. Altogether roughly 630,000 distinct CDR3 sequences are present, 14% being singletons, with the ten largest covering 6.5% to 8%. The germline CDR1 and CDR2 sequences are LGHDT and YNNKEL (reference sequence). V gave up 2 bases and J gave up 2 bases; unmatched junction bases: 7. This CDR3 is built from 16 residues. The sequenced sample was PBMCs from blood, obtained approximately 15 days before vaccination. The gene calls are TRBV3-1 and TRBJ2-3; TRBD2 aligns across 7 bases. This TCR was recovered from a man aged 50-59 years who received an inactivated influenza vaccine. CDR3 sequence reads: CASSQLGLPHTDTQYF. The CDR3 region has the DNA TGTGCCAGCAGCCAACTGGGACTACCACACACAGATACGCAGTATTTT.